This T cell receptor (beta chain) was found in a study of T cell responses to AZD1222 COVID-19 vaccine. The CDR3 consists of 13 residues. V lost 4 bases, J lost 3 bases, and 2 bases stayed unmatched. Germline assignment: CDR1 SNHLY and CDR2 FYNNEI. Libraries were prepared by immunoSEQ multiplex PCR; TCRdb keeps only in-frame clonotypes and omits some of them. The table lists some 150,000 clones, just over 85% of them singletons, with about 4.9% in the top ten. The source was peripheral blood, collected 28 days after the second AZD1222 dose. This receptor was taken from an adult who received the AZD1222 COVID-19 vaccine. The chain combines TRBV2 with TRBJ1-1, with TRBD1 identical over 7 bases. The CDR3 is CASSVGGYTEAFF. CDR3 sequence (DNA): TGTGCCAGCAGTGTAGGGGGCTACACTGAAGCTTTCTTT.